This record concerns one T cell receptor (beta chain) sequence. These data originate in a study of blood T cell repertoires in COVID-19. Study information: T cells, B-cell-depleted T cells, or PBMCs supplied cDNA or gDNA.

Trimming left V 3 bases short and J 4 bases short, with 11 bases between. CDR1 is SNHLY, CDR2 FYNNEI, per germline. The CDR3 is 14 amino acids. Sequencing was performed with immunoSEQ multiplex PCR; in TCRdb, only in-frame clones are kept and a portion is missing. The table has some 150,000 clones, around 81% seen once. The sequenced sample was peripheral blood. The receptor was derived from a man between 60 and 75 years old with active or convalescent COVID-19. V usage is TRBV2 and J usage is TRBJ2-3, with D possibly TRBD1 on 5 matching bases. This CDR3 reads CASSDTRAADTQYF. The DNA for the CDR3 is TGTGCCAGCAGTGATACCAGGGCGGCAGATACGCAGTATTTT.